Below, 21 T cell receptor beta chains from the same sample are listed, as sequenced in a study of blood T cell repertoires in COVID-19. Profiled with immunoSEQ multiplex PCR; TCRdb holds only in-frame clones, not every one. The sample lists 100,000 to 150,000 clones, roughly four fifths occurring once. Sequenced material: peripheral blood. The receptor set was obtained from a man aged 60 to 69 with acute or convalescent COVID-19.

In DNA, the CDR3 is TGCGCCAGCAGCCGAGACCAAGGGGGACATAACTATGGCTACACCTTC. Amino acids: CASSRDQGGHNYGYTF. The rearrangement uses TRBV5-1 and TRBJ1-2, with a tentative D call TRBD1 (6 bases). Trimming took off 4 bases at V and 1 base at J, with 17 bases between the two ends. The CDR3 totals 16 residues. Germline V gene lookup returns CDR1 SGHRS and CDR2 YFSETQ. The whole variable domain, remainder taken from reference TRBV5-1 and TRBJ1-2, is KAGVTQTPRYLIKTRGQQVTLSCSPISGHRSVSWYQQTPGQGLQFLFEYFSETQRNKGNFPGRFSGRQFSNSRSEMNVSTLELGDSALYLCASSRDQGGHNYGYTFGSGTRLTVV.

The rearrangement joins TRBV5-6 to TRBJ2-5, with 16 nucleotides matching TRBD2. The J segment lost 2 bases and the V segment lost 4 bases, leaving 8 bases of the junction unmatched. In germline, CDR1 is SGHDT, CDR2 YYEEEE. The CDR3 extends over 18 amino acids. This chain's CDR3 is CASSVLGLAGGGQETQYF. CDR3 DNA: TGTGCCAGCAGCGTACTGGGACTAGCGGGAGGGGGGCAAGAGACCCAGTACTTC.

The V gene is TRBV2, the J gene TRBJ1-1; D remains ambiguous. V dropped 2 bases and J dropped 4 bases, with 8 bases sitting between them. The CDR3 runs to 13 residues. CDR1 and CDR2 from the germline V gene are SNHLY and FYNNEI. CDR3 residues: CASSELGVTEAFF. Here the CDR3 DNA reads TGTGCCAGCAGTGAACTCGGGGTCACTGAAGCTTTCTTT.

This rearrangement joins TRBV3-1 (or the pseudogene TRBV3-2) to TRBJ2-7, with TRBD2 matching 9 bases. The CDR3 is 16 residues long. V lost 3 bases to trimming and J lost 3 bases; unmatched junction nucleotides: 9. CDR1 LGHDT and CDR2 YNNKEL come from the germline V gene (reference sequence). CDR3 residues: CASSQGRTSDRYEQYF. CDR3 nucleotide sequence: TGTGCCAGCAGCCAGGGACGGACTAGCGATCGCTACGAGCAGTACTTC.

V gene TRBV29-1 combines with J gene TRBJ1-1; TRBD1 aligns across 7 bases. The ends lost 2 bases at V and 0 bases at J; junction bases unmatched: 9. CDR3 length: 16 residues. Germline loops: CDR1 SQVTM, CDR2 ANQGSEA. The CDR3 is CSVERGKGAMNTEAFF. The CDR3 bases are TGCAGCGTTGAACGAGGTAAGGGGGCGATGAACACTGAAGCTTTCTTT.

The chain recombines TRBV29-1 with TRBJ2-7; maybe TRBD2 (6 bases). Germline CDR1 is SQVTM and CDR2 is ANQGSEA. The CDR3 has 14 amino acids. Trimming removed 3 bases at V and 6 bases at J, with 18 bases between. DNA for the CDR3: TGCAGCGTTGATGGAGGGTTGGATTTTGGCGAGCAGTACTTC. Its protein product is CSVDGGLDFGEQYF.

The gene calls are TRBV2 and TRBJ2-7; D ambiguous. With 5 bases removed from V and 2 bases from J, the gap between germline ends came to 7 bases. The V gene's germline CDR1 is SNHLY and CDR2 FYNNEI. CDR3 length equals 12 residues. The CDR3 sequence is CASSLSPYEQYF. CDR3 coding DNA: TGTGCCAGCAGTCTAAGCCCCTACGAGCAGTACTTC. Combining the CDR3 with reference TRBV2 and TRBJ2-7 gives the whole variable domain EPEVTQTPSHQVTQMGQEVILRCVPISNHLYFYWYRQILGQKVEFLVSFYNNEISEKSEIFDDQFSVERPDGSNFTLKIRSTKLEDSAMYFCASSLSPYEQYFGPGTRLTVT.

The gene calls are TRBV6-5 and TRBJ2-2; perhaps TRBD1 as D (7 bases). The germline CDR1 and CDR2 sequences are MNHEY and SVGAGI. V dropped 6 bases and J dropped 5 bases, with 13 bases sitting between them. This CDR3 region has 14 residues. CDR3 loop: CASRNRGGTGELFF. As DNA, the CDR3 is TGTGCCAGCAGGAACAGGGGAGGAACCGGGGAGCTGTTTTTT.

The chain has TRBV9 and TRBJ2-2, with D perhaps TRBD1 (5 bases). V lost 4 bases, J lost 5 bases, and 15 bases lay in between. This CDR3 comprises 15 residues. The germline V gene has CDR1 SGDLS and CDR2 YYNGEE. As DNA, the CDR3 is TGTGCCAGCAGCACAGGAACGCCGACTACCGGGGAGCTGTTTTTT. This gives the protein CASSTGTPTTGELFF.

The V call is TRBV7-9, the J call TRBJ2-1, with 7 nucleotides matching TRBD2. Germline lookup yields CDR1 SEHNR and CDR2 FQNEAQ (reference sequence). Losses at the gene ends were 1 base for V and 1 base for J; bases not matched to a gene: 4. CDR3 length: 16 residues. CDR3 sequence reads: CASSLVAGVSYNEQFF. Written as DNA, the CDR3 is TGTGCCAGCAGCTTAGTTGCGGGAGTTTCCTACAATGAGCAGTTCTTC.

The chain employs TRBV29-1 and TRBJ2-3; 9 bases align to TRBD2. Germline V gene lookup returns CDR1 SQVTM and CDR2 ANQGSEA. V shed 5 bases, J shed 2 bases, and the junction held 11 bases outside the gene matches. The CDR3 has 16 amino acids. CDR3 in DNA: TGCAGCGTTCCCCCTGTTAGCGGGGGTATCACAGATACGCAGTATTTT. Translating gives CSVPPVSGGITDTQYF.

The V call is TRBV10-1, the J call TRBJ2-3, with 7 bases lining up with TRBD2. Germline CDR1 WNHNN, CDR2 SYGVQD (reference sequence). The CDR3 extends over 16 amino acids. Trimming removed 0 bases from V and 0 bases from J; junction bases left unmatched: 3. CDR3 nucleotide sequence: TGCGCCAGCAGTGAGTCGCGGGGGACTAGCACAGATACGCAGTATTTT. This gives the protein CASSESRGTSTDTQYF.

The chain is built from TRBV7-9 and TRBJ2-2, with 7 bases lining up with TRBD1. CDR3 length: 15 amino acids. V shed 5 bases and J 2 bases; nucleotides not matched to a gene: 5. Germline V gene sequence: CDR1 SEHNR, CDR2 FQNEAQ (reference sequence). The CDR3 sequence is CASSPTGINTGELFF. CDR3 DNA sequence: TGTGCCAGCAGCCCGACAGGGATAAACACCGGGGAGCTGTTTTTT.

This clone turned up a few times. This rearrangement joins TRBV5-4 to TRBJ1-2; 8 nucleotides align to TRBD1. CDR1 is SGHNT and CDR2 is YYREEE in the germline V gene (reference sequence). The CDR3 contains 16 residues. V lost 3 bases to trimming and J lost 7 bases; unmatched junction nucleotides: 14. The CDR3 nucleotides read TGTGCCAGCAGCTCAACCCCGAAGGACAGGGTCGGTGGCTACACCTTC. Translated: CASSSTPKDRVGGYTF.

V gene TRBV2 combines with J gene TRBJ2-3; 9 bases match TRBD2. Germline V gene lookup returns CDR1 SNHLY and CDR2 FYNNEI. The J segment lost 5 bases and the V segment lost 1 base, leaving 10 bases of the junction unmatched. The CDR3 length is 17 residues. The CDR3 loop is CASSEEVTAGGLDTQYF. As DNA, the CDR3 is TGTGCCAGCAGTGAAGAGGTCACGGCGGGAGGGTTAGATACGCAGTATTTT. Supplemented by reference TRBV2 and TRBJ2-3, the full variable domain reads EPEVTQTPSHQVTQMGQEVILRCVPISNHLYFYWYRQILGQKVEFLVSFYNNEISEKSEIFDDQFSVERPDGSNFTLKIRSTKLEDSAMYFCASSEEVTAGGLDTQYFGPGTRLTVL.

The V gene is TRBV27, the J gene TRBJ1-2; unclear D gene. The V and J ends lost 6 bases and 0 bases respectively, with 8 bases between them. This CDR3 has 13 amino acids. Germline assignment: CDR1 MNHEY and CDR2 SMNVEV (reference sequence). The CDR3 spells CASRGSSNYGYTF. CDR3 nucleotides: TGTGCCAGCAGGGGGAGTTCTAACTATGGCTACACCTTC.

This chain links TRBV2 with TRBJ2-5, with 13 nucleotides matching TRBD2. This CDR3 region has 16 residues. Trimming took 5 bases from V and 4 from J; bases not matched to a gene: 7. In germline, CDR1 is SNHLY, CDR2 FYNNEI. CDR3 nucleotides: TGTGCCAGCAGTAAAACTAGCGGGAGGGGAGCAGAGACCCAGTACTTC. This translates into CASSKTSGRGAETQYF.

This clone was seen a handful of times. CDR3: CASSSGQGPDTQYF. The CDR3 region has the DNA TGCGCCAGCAGCTCAGGACAGGGGCCAGATACGCAGTATTTT. The rearrangement uses TRBV5-1 and TRBJ2-3, with 9 bases lining up with TRBD1. This CDR3 is built from 14 residues. The ends lost 3 bases at V and 4 bases at J; junction bases unmatched: 3. Germline V CDR1 and CDR2: SGHRS, YFSETQ.

V is TRBV9 and J is TRBJ2-3; D gene unclear. Germline V CDR1 and CDR2: SGDLS, YYNGEE. The ends were cut back, 0 bases at V and 3 bases at J, with 8 bases in the middle. The CDR3 loop spans 14 amino acids. The CDR3 bases are TGTGCCAGCAGCGTAGGAGATACTACAGATACGCAGTATTTT. Its protein is CASSVGDTTDTQYF.

The chain carries TRBV5-1 and TRBJ2-7; the match to TRBD2 covers 8 bases. This CDR3 contains 14 residues. Per the germline V gene, CDR1 is SGHRS and CDR2 is YFSETQ. V lost 0 bases to trimming and J lost 7 bases; unmatched junction nucleotides: 6. Written as DNA, the CDR3 is TGCGCCAGCAGCTTGGACGGGAGGGTGAAGGAGCAGTACTTC. This sequence encodes CASSLDGRVKEQYF.

The J gene is TRBJ2-1, the V gene TRBV24-1; 14 nucleotides match TRBD2. The CDR3 is 15 amino acids. With 4 bases clipped from V and 11 bases from J, the junction kept 6 bases outside the gene matches. Germline CDR1 is KGHDR and CDR2 is SFDVKD. The CDR3: CATSDPGLAGGKQFF. CDR3 nucleotide sequence: TGTGCCACCAGTGACCCCGGACTAGCGGGAGGTAAGCAGTTCTTC.